One and the same sample provided the 25 T cell receptor beta chains below, sequenced in a study of cytomegalovirus exposure and HLA in healthy donors. Both 60 Vbeta primers and 13 Jbeta primers went into the PCR. The repertoire was sequenced with immunoSEQ multiplex PCR; TCRdb's copy has only in-frame clones and lacks some. Of fewer than 90,000 clones in the sample, 70% to 80% were seen once. Sequencing input: PBMCs. These receptors were collected from a woman in her forties or fifties in good health and CMV-seropositive.

The rearrangement joins TRBV6-1 to TRBJ2-7; no clear D gene. Germline-derived CDR1 and CDR2 are MNHNS and SASEGT. The V end lost 8 bases, the J end lost 0 bases, and 14 bases lay between the germline ends. The CDR3 sequence is 14 residues long. The CDR3 reads CASWASLSSYEQYF. The CDR3, as DNA: TGTGCCAGCTGGGCCAGCTTATCCTCCTACGAGCAGTACTTC.

The chain links TRBV25-1 to TRBJ2-2; the match to TRBD2 covers 9 bases. Trimming at V came to 6 bases and at J to 4 bases, leaving 9 bases not matched to a gene. CDR1 MGHDK and CDR2 SYGVNS come from the germline V gene. The CDR3 extends over 16 amino acids. For the CDR3, the DNA is TGTGCCAGCAGCCCGAGGACTAGCGCACTCACCGGGGAGCTGTTTTTT. Translating gives CASSPRTSALTGELFF.

In its sample, this clone was seen a few times. The chain joins TRBV7-3 to TRBJ2-4; 12 nucleotides match TRBD1. Germline CDR1 reads SGHTA; CDR2 reads FQGTGA. Trimming at V came to 1 base and at J to 9 bases, leaving 4 bases not matched to a gene. The CDR3 is 15 amino acids. The CDR3, as DNA: TGTGCCAGCAGCTTAATGGGACAGGGGGCGAGCATTCAGTACTTC. Translated, it gives CASSLMGQGASIQYF.

This chain connects TRBV28 to TRBJ2-2; D is possibly TRBD1 (5 bases). V was clipped by 2 bases and J by 3 bases, with 10 bases between them. The CDR3 runs to 15 residues. Germline lookup yields CDR1 MDHEN and CDR2 SYDVKM. The CDR3 nucleotides read TGTGCCAGCAGTTTAAACGCAGGGTACACCGGGGAGCTGTTTTTT. Residues: CASSLNAGYTGELFF.

The V call is TRBV7-9, the J call TRBJ1-1; maybe TRBD1 (6 bases). From germline, CDR1 is SEHNR and CDR2 FQNEAQ (reference sequence). V was trimmed by 5 bases and J by 5 bases, leaving 18 bases between them. The CDR3 totals 15 residues. Here the CDR3 DNA reads TGTGCCAGCAGCCCCTGGGGGGGGGCAGAAACTGAAGCTTTCTTT. Translating it yields CASSPWGGAETEAFF.

This chain joins TRBV28 and TRBJ2-1; unclear D gene. V lost 3 bases and J lost 8, with 11 bases in between. This CDR3 region has 13 residues. Germline CDR1 MDHEN, CDR2 SYDVKM. The CDR3 bases are TGTGCCAGCAGTTTTCGAGCGCGCGATGAGCAGTTCTTC. Its translation is CASSFRARDEQFF.

The V call is TRBV10-3, the J call TRBJ2-5; a weak D match, TRBD1 (6 bases). The V end lost 0 bases, the J end lost 1 base, and 6 bases lay between the germline ends. The germline V gene has CDR1 ENHRY and CDR2 SYGVKD. CDR3 length: 14 residues. The CDR3 spells CAISESGAQETQYF. The DNA of the CDR3 is TGTGCCATCAGTGAGTCGGGGGCCCAAGAGACCCAGTACTTC.

This clone was recorded a few times. This chain joins TRBV6-5 and TRBJ1-5; D not resolved. V was cut by 4 bases and J by 9 bases, with 16 bases left in between. From germline, CDR1 is MNHEY and CDR2 SVGAGI. The CDR3 has 14 amino acids. This CDR3 is CASSSDTRGGPQHF. Here the CDR3 DNA reads TGTGCCAGCAGTTCCGACACCCGCGGAGGGCCCCAGCATTTT.

This clone has a handful of counts. V gene TRBV6-6 combines with J gene TRBJ1-6; a weak D match, TRBD1 (5 bases). The CDR3 is 15 residues long. V was pared by 2 bases and J by 8 bases, with 13 bases between. Looked up from germline, CDR1 is MNHNY and CDR2 is SVGAGI (reference sequence). CDR3 nucleotides: TGTGCCAGCAGTTACGGGGGGGGTGTTCATTCACCCCTCCACTTT. It translates to CASSYGGGVHSPLHF.

This clone was counted once. This chain uses TRBV19 with TRBJ1-2; possible D gene TRBD1, 6 bases. The CDR3 loop spans 12 amino acids. CDR1 and CDR2 from the germline V gene are LNHDA and SQIVND (reference sequence). Trimming took 6 bases from V and 3 from J, leaving 8 bases between them. The CDR3 region is CASRAGDYGYTF. CDR3 DNA: TGTGCCAGTAGAGCAGGGGACTATGGCTACACCTTC. The complete variable domain, with remaining parts taken from reference TRBV19 and TRBJ1-2, reads DGGITQSPKYLFRKEGQNVTLSCEQNLNHDAMYWYRQDPGQGLRLIYYSQIVNDFQKGDIAEGYSVSREKKESFPLTVTSAQKNPTAFYLCASRAGDYGYTFGSGTRLTVV.

With regard to this clone: Sequence at one end of the junction differs from germline and may be a read error. The chain uses TRBV13 and TRBJ2-1; 8 bases agree with TRBD1. The CDR3 runs 13 residues. Looked up from germline, CDR1 is PRHDT and CDR2 is FYEKMQ (reference sequence). The CDR3 DNA sequence: TGTGCCAGCAGCTTAGGCCCGGACAGGGACATAATCTTC. This codes for CASSLGPDRDIIF.

A few counts support this clone. Other DNA sequences in this sample translate to the same CDR3. This chain uses TRBV27 with TRBJ2-5, with D uncertain. Germline V gene lookup returns CDR1 MNHEY and CDR2 SMNVEV (reference sequence). Trimming stripped 3 bases from V and 0 bases from J, with 5 bases between. The CDR3 length is 13 residues. CDR3 sequence: CASSLSYQETQYF. In DNA, the CDR3 is TGTGCCAGCAGTTTGTCGTACCAAGAGACCCAGTACTTC.

On this clone itself: The germline gene is not matched at one end of the junction; a read error may be the cause. CDR3: CVSSLTQGGNQPQHF. Here the CDR3 DNA reads TGTGTCAGCAGTTTGACACAGGGGGGGAATCAGCCCCAGCATTTT. This rearrangement joins TRBV28 to TRBJ1-5; 8 nucleotides match TRBD1. Looked up from germline, CDR1 is MDHEN and CDR2 is SYDVKM. The CDR3 extends over 15 amino acids.

The table lists this clone with a few counts. In the same sample, other DNA sequences code for this CDR3. This CDR3 reads CASSPTGGSGNTIYF. The CDR3 nucleotides are TGTGCCAGCAGCCCTACAGGGGGCTCTGGAAACACCATATATTTT. The chain recombines TRBV7-2 with TRBJ1-3; TRBD1 matches at 8 bases. Looked up from germline, CDR1 is SGHTA and CDR2 is FQGNSA. The V gene end was trimmed by 5 bases and the J gene end by 0 bases; junction bases not matched to a gene: 3. This CDR3 has 15 amino acids. Filled out from reference TRBV7-2 and TRBJ1-3, the complete variable domain reads GAGVSQSPSNKVTEKGKDVELRCDPISGHTALYWYRQSLGQGLEFLIYFQGNSAPDKSGLPSDRFSAERTGGSVSTLTIQRTQQEDSAVYLCASSPTGGSGNTIYFGEGSWLTVV.

The chain employs TRBV28 and TRBJ2-2; D call uncertain. The germline V gene has CDR1 MDHEN and CDR2 SYDVKM. V lost 6 bases, J lost 4 bases, and 9 bases lay in between. This CDR3 has 13 amino acids. The CDR3 is CASSYSSTGELFF. The CDR3 DNA follows: TGTGCCAGCAGCTACAGCAGCACCGGGGAGCTGTTTTTT.

J is TRBJ2-7 and V is TRBV5-1; TRBD1 matches at 8 bases. The CDR3 length is 15 residues. Per the germline V gene, CDR1 is SGHRS and CDR2 is YFSETQ. V lost 2 bases to trimming and J lost 2 bases; unmatched junction nucleotides: 6. The CDR3 coding sequence is TGCGCCAGCAGCTTAGGGACAGGAGGGCCCTACGAGCAGTACTTC. Residues: CASSLGTGGPYEQYF. The full variable domain, its missing parts supplied by reference TRBV5-1 and TRBJ2-7, is KAGVTQTPRYLIKTRGQQVTLSCSPISGHRSVSWYQQTPGQGLQFLFEYFSETQRNKGNFPGRFSGRQFSNSRSEMNVSTLELGDSALYLCASSLGTGGPYEQYFGPGTRLTVT.

The chain carries TRBV19 and TRBJ1-1; D is ambiguous. V dropped 3 bases and J dropped 1 base, with 9 bases sitting between them. The germline V gene encodes CDR1 LNHDA and CDR2 SQIVND (reference sequence). This CDR3 comprises 14 residues. The CDR3 coding sequence is TGTGCCAGTAGTATCGCGTCAGGGAACACTGAAGCTTTCTTT. Its translation is CASSIASGNTEAFF.

This clone is a singleton in its sample. V usage is TRBV29-1 and J usage is TRBJ2-3, with TRBD2 as a possible D gene (7 bases). The germline V gene has CDR1 SQVTM and CDR2 ANQGSEA. The V and J ends lost 7 bases and 2 bases respectively, with 13 bases between them. The CDR3 has 13 amino acids. The CDR3 DNA follows: TGCAGCGCCCGGGGGGCCCTCACAGATACGCAGTATTTT. Translating it yields CSARGALTDTQYF.

The chain carries TRBV9 and TRBJ2-2; 8 nucleotides align to TRBD2. Per the germline V gene, CDR1 is SGDLS and CDR2 is YYNGEE. This CDR3 comprises 17 residues. After removal of 2 bases from V and 4 bases from J, the junction contained 10 bases not matched to a gene. The DNA for the CDR3 is TGTGCCAGCAGCGTGGCTCTATCGACTAGCGTCACCGGGGAGCTGTTTTTT. Its protein is CASSVALSTSVTGELFF.

The chain is built from TRBV18 and TRBJ1-1; TRBD1 matches at 7 bases. V gave up 3 bases and J gave up 0 bases; unmatched junction bases: 13. The CDR3 contains 18 residues. Germline V CDR1 and CDR2: KGHSH, LQKENI. The CDR3 DNA follows: TGTGCCAGCTCACCGCCGGGGACAGCTGGGGTGGTGAACACTGAAGCTTTCTTT. Residues: CASSPPGTAGVVNTEAFF.

The V gene is TRBV6-5, the J gene TRBJ2-7, with 8 nucleotides matching TRBD1. Germline assignment: CDR1 MNHEY and CDR2 SVGAGI. CDR3 length: 15 residues. Trimming at V came to 2 bases and at J to 3 bases, leaving 6 bases not matched to a gene. In nucleotides, the CDR3 is TGTGCCAGCAGTTACCCTCAGGGGGCGAGCTACGAGCAGTACTTC. Translated, it gives CASSYPQGASYEQYF.

The chain joins TRBV5-1 to TRBJ2-7, with D possibly being TRBD1 (6 bases). The CDR3 runs to 13 residues. In germline, CDR1 is SGHRS, CDR2 YFSETQ. The V end was cut by 5 bases, the J end by 0 bases, with 9 bases between. CDR3 DNA sequence: TGCGCCAGCAGTCAGGGGACCTCCTACGAGCAGTACTTC. This sequence encodes CASSQGTSYEQYF.

This chain uses TRBV18 with TRBJ1-4; TRBD1 aligns across 9 bases. The length of the CDR3 is 14 residues. Trimming removed 5 bases from V and 8 bases from J; junction bases left unmatched: 6. The germline CDR1 and CDR2 sequences are KGHSH and LQKENI. CDR3 bases: TGTGCCAGCTCAGTACAGGGGGCGACGGAAAAACTGTTTTTT. Its protein is CASSVQGATEKLFF. The full variable domain, its missing parts supplied by reference TRBV18 and TRBJ1-4, is NAGVMQNPRHLVRRRGQEARLRCSPMKGHSHVYWYRQLPEEGLKFMVYLQKENIIDESGMPKERFSAEFPKEGPSILRIQQVVRGDSAAYFCASSVQGATEKLFFGSGTQLSVL.

The CDR3 here is CASWGGGQESGANVLTF. The DNA of the CDR3 is TGTGCCAGTTGGGGCGGGGGGCAAGAATCTGGGGCCAACGTCCTGACTTTC. The J gene is TRBJ2-6, the V gene TRBV19; TRBD2 agrees at 8 bases. The CDR3 consists of 17 residues. Germline V gene lookup returns CDR1 LNHDA and CDR2 SQIVND (reference sequence). The V and J ends lost 8 bases and 1 base, in that order; junction bases with no gene match: 10.

The chain is built from TRBV5-1 and TRBJ1-1; 9 bases align to TRBD1. In germline, CDR1 is SGHRS, CDR2 YFSETQ. This CDR3 spans 15 amino acids. With V trimmed by 0 bases and J by 5 bases, 5 bases remained unmatched. DNA of the CDR3: TGCGCCAGCAGCTTGGATGGACAGGGGCGAACTGAAGCTTTCTTT. This codes for CASSLDGQGRTEAFF.